These T cell receptor beta chains were read from a single sample in a study of T cell responses to AZD1222 COVID-19 vaccine. Profiled with immunoSEQ multiplex PCR; TCRdb holds only in-frame clones, not every one. Here the sample spans more than 100,000 clones, 70% to 90% being singletons. Sequencing used peripheral blood, obtained on day 0 of AZD1222 vaccination. The origin of the receptors is an adult in good health. The CDR3 runs from the conserved cysteine through the conserved F or W. The order of the fields is D gene, clone size, CDR3 length, J gene, V gene, CDR3 DNA, CDR3 protein. D genes are given only for firm matches. Some rows mark clone size as missing; the rest say once, few, many or name a class of expanded clone.

d_gene: TRBD1
abundance: -
len: 16
j_gene: TRBJ1-1
v_gene: TRBV4-1
CDR3nt: TGCGCCAGCAGCCAAGAGAGGACAGGGTTGGACACTGAAGCTTTCTTT
CDR3aa: CASSQERTGLDTEAFF

d_gene: -
abundance: -
len: 12
j_gene: TRBJ1-5
v_gene: TRBV4-2
CDR3nt: TGTGCCAGCAGCCGGGACGATCAGCCCCAGCATTTT
CDR3aa: CASSRDDQPQHF

d_gene: -
abundance: -
len: 15
j_gene: TRBJ2-3
v_gene: TRBV9
CDR3nt: TGTGCCAGCAGCGCGGGGGCCTCCGCGGCAGATACGCAGTATTTT
CDR3aa: CASSAGASAADTQYF

d_gene: -
abundance: -
len: 13
j_gene: TRBJ1-6
v_gene: TRBV14
CDR3nt: TGTGCCAGCAGCCAAGCCCGAGTTTCACCCCTCCACTTT
CDR3aa: CASSQARVSPLHF

d_gene: TRBD2
abundance: -
len: 15
j_gene: TRBJ2-3
v_gene: TRBV4-2
CDR3nt: TGTGCCAGCACCCCCGGAGCGGGGCCCCTGTATACGCAGTATTTT
CDR3aa: CASTPGAGPLYTQYF

d_gene: -
abundance: -
len: 11
j_gene: TRBJ1-2
v_gene: TRBV20-1
CDR3nt: TGCAGTGCTGAGGGGTACTATGGCTACACCTTC
CDR3aa: CSAEGYYGYTF

d_gene: -
abundance: -
len: 12
j_gene: TRBJ1-1
v_gene: TRBV3-1/TRBV3-2
CDR3nt: TGTGCCAGCAGCCGCCGACACACTGAAGCTTTCTTT
CDR3aa: CASSRRHTEAFF

d_gene: -
abundance: few
len: 18
j_gene: TRBJ1-3
v_gene: TRBV5-1
CDR3nt: TGCGCCAGCAGCTTGGTGTTTTTGTCCGCAGGGCCTGGAAACACCATATATTTT
CDR3aa: CASSLVFLSAGPGNTIYF

d_gene: TRBD2
abundance: -
len: 12
j_gene: TRBJ2-1
v_gene: TRBV3-1/TRBV3-2
CDR3nt: TGTGCCAGCAGCCAAGATAGGGGACTACAATTCTTC
CDR3aa: CASSQDRGLQFF

d_gene: -
abundance: once
len: 16
j_gene: TRBJ2-3
v_gene: TRBV5-1
CDR3nt: TGCGCCAGCAGCTTGTTGTCTGTAGCTAGCACAGATACGCAGTATTTT
CDR3aa: CASSLLSVASTDTQYF

d_gene: -
abundance: -
len: 12
j_gene: TRBJ2-5
v_gene: TRBV3-1/TRBV3-2
CDR3nt: TGTGCCAGCAGCCAAGGGCAAGAGACCCAGTACTTC
CDR3aa: CASSQGQETQYF

d_gene: -
abundance: -
len: 17
j_gene: TRBJ2-1
v_gene: TRBV21-1
CDR3nt: TGTGCCAGCAGCAAATTAGGGGGGCGCGAAAACTACAATGAGCAGTTCTTC
CDR3aa: CASSKLGGRENYNEQFF

d_gene: -
abundance: -
len: 14
j_gene: TRBJ2-5
v_gene: TRBV30
CDR3nt: TGTGCCCGGGGAAAAGGGTGGAGGGGCGAGACCCAGTACTTC
CDR3aa: CARGKGWRGETQYF

d_gene: TRBD1
abundance: -
len: 12
j_gene: TRBJ2-5
v_gene: TRBV19
CDR3nt: TGTGCCAGTAGAGACAGGGGAGAGACCCAGTACTTC
CDR3aa: CASRDRGETQYF

d_gene: TRBD2
abundance: -
len: 11
j_gene: TRBJ2-7
v_gene: TRBV20-1
CDR3nt: TGCAGTAGAGCGGGGACGTACGAGCAGTACTTC
CDR3aa: CSRAGTYEQYF

d_gene: TRBD1
abundance: -
len: 17
j_gene: TRBJ1-5
v_gene: TRBV24-1
CDR3nt: TGTGCCACCAGTGATTCCCCCCGGACAGGGACGAGGCAGCCCCAGCATTTT
CDR3aa: CATSDSPRTGTRQPQHF

d_gene: TRBD1
abundance: -
len: 18
j_gene: TRBJ1-6
v_gene: TRBV7-9
CDR3nt: TGTGCCAGCAGCCATCCAGGCGGGACAGGGGGCAATAATTCACCCCTCCACTTT
CDR3aa: CASSHPGGTGGNNSPLHF

d_gene: TRBD1
abundance: -
len: 15
j_gene: TRBJ2-1
v_gene: TRBV5-1
CDR3nt: TGCGCCAGCAGCACCCAGGACAGGGGGAACAATGAGCAGTTCTTC
CDR3aa: CASSTQDRGNNEQFF

d_gene: TRBD2
abundance: -
len: 15
j_gene: TRBJ2-1
v_gene: TRBV4-2
CDR3nt: TGTGCCAGCAGCCAAGGGACTAGCTCTGCTAATGAGCAGTTCTTC
CDR3aa: CASSQGTSSANEQFF

d_gene: TRBD1
abundance: -
len: 15
j_gene: TRBJ1-4
v_gene: TRBV4-1
CDR3nt: TGCGCCAGCAACCACCCCGGGACAGGGAATGAAAAACTGTTTTTT
CDR3aa: CASNHPGTGNEKLFF

d_gene: -
abundance: -
len: 15
j_gene: TRBJ2-7
v_gene: TRBV19
CDR3nt: TGTGCCAGTAGTATGTGGGGCCAGGGCACCTACGAGCAGTACTTC
CDR3aa: CASSMWGQGTYEQYF

d_gene: -
abundance: once
len: 14
j_gene: TRBJ2-5
v_gene: TRBV10-3
CDR3nt: TGTGCCATCAGTGAAGACACGTACCAAGAGACCCAGTACTTC
CDR3aa: CAISEDTYQETQYF

d_gene: -
abundance: -
len: 14
j_gene: TRBJ1-6
v_gene: TRBV20-1
CDR3nt: TGCAGTGCTAGTCGGTTAAGGGATAATTCACCCCTCCACTTT
CDR3aa: CSASRLRDNSPLHF

d_gene: TRBD1
abundance: -
len: 15
j_gene: TRBJ1-1
v_gene: TRBV30
CDR3nt: TGTGCCTGGAATCACCCGGGGACAGGGCAAATTGAAGCTTTCTTT
CDR3aa: CAWNHPGTGQIEAFF

d_gene: TRBD1
abundance: -
len: 16
j_gene: TRBJ2-3
v_gene: TRBV24-1
CDR3nt: TGTGCCACCAGTGATCTCGGGACAGGGGACCCAGATACGCAGTATTTT
CDR3aa: CATSDLGTGDPDTQYF

d_gene: -
abundance: -
len: 13
j_gene: TRBJ2-7
v_gene: TRBV28
CDR3nt: TGTGCCAGCACGGGCGCGAATTCCTACGAGCAGTACTTC
CDR3aa: CASTGANSYEQYF

d_gene: -
abundance: -
len: 17
j_gene: TRBJ2-7
v_gene: TRBV21-1
CDR3nt: TGTGCCAGCATACAGGTGTACGGCCACCTACTTTCCTACGAGCAGTACTTC
CDR3aa: CASIQVYGHLLSYEQYF

d_gene: -
abundance: -
len: 13
j_gene: TRBJ2-5
v_gene: TRBV5-1
CDR3nt: TGCGCCAGCAGCTTCCCCGGGGAGGAGACCCAGTACTTC
CDR3aa: CASSFPGEETQYF

d_gene: -
abundance: once
len: 14
j_gene: TRBJ1-3
v_gene: TRBV29-1
CDR3nt: TGCAGCGTTGCGATACAGGGTTCTGGAAACACCATATATTTT
CDR3aa: CSVAIQGSGNTIYF

d_gene: TRBD1
abundance: once
len: 13
j_gene: TRBJ1-1
v_gene: TRBV30
CDR3nt: TGTGCCTGGAGTCCCAGGGGGGCCCCTGAAGCTTTCTTT
CDR3aa: CAWSPRGAPEAFF

d_gene: TRBD1
abundance: -
len: 14
j_gene: TRBJ1-6
v_gene: TRBV6-5
CDR3nt: TGTGCCAGCAGAGGGACAGAGTCGAATTCACCCCTCCACTTT
CDR3aa: CASRGTESNSPLHF

d_gene: -
abundance: -
len: 11
j_gene: TRBJ2-7
v_gene: TRBV5-1
CDR3nt: TGCGCCAGCAGCCTGGGCGGTGAGCAGTACTTC
CDR3aa: CASSLGGEQYF

d_gene: TRBD1
abundance: -
len: 15
j_gene: TRBJ2-5
v_gene: TRBV3-1/TRBV3-2
CDR3nt: TGTGCCAGCAGCCAAGTTTCAGGGGGCCGGGAGACCCAGTACTTC
CDR3aa: CASSQVSGGRETQYF

d_gene: -
abundance: -
len: 14
j_gene: TRBJ1-3
v_gene: TRBV5-4
CDR3nt: TGTGCCAGCAGGAGGGGATCGTCTGGAAACACCATATATTTT
CDR3aa: CASRRGSSGNTIYF

d_gene: -
abundance: -
len: 15
j_gene: TRBJ2-1
v_gene: TRBV7-3
CDR3nt: TGTGCCAGCAGCCTCGACTGGGCGGCCTACAATGAGCAGTTCTTC
CDR3aa: CASSLDWAAYNEQFF

d_gene: TRBD1
abundance: -
len: 16
j_gene: TRBJ1-2
v_gene: TRBV4-2
CDR3nt: TGTGCCAGCAGCCGAGAAACAGGGGGCGCTGGCTATGGCTACACCTTC
CDR3aa: CASSRETGGAGYGYTF

d_gene: -
abundance: -
len: 14
j_gene: TRBJ2-7
v_gene: TRBV28
CDR3nt: TGTGCCAGCAGTTTATGGGGGGACGCCTACGAGCAGTACTTC
CDR3aa: CASSLWGDAYEQYF

d_gene: -
abundance: -
len: 14
j_gene: TRBJ2-2
v_gene: TRBV7-8
CDR3nt: TGTGCCAGCAGCTTAGGGCTATACACCGGGGAGCTGTTTTTT
CDR3aa: CASSLGLYTGELFF

d_gene: TRBD1
abundance: -
len: 13
j_gene: TRBJ1-2
v_gene: TRBV2
CDR3nt: TGTGCCAGCACTTTGACAGGGACCTATGGCTACACCTTC
CDR3aa: CASTLTGTYGYTF

d_gene: -
abundance: -
len: 11
j_gene: TRBJ2-1
v_gene: TRBV30
CDR3nt: TGTGCCTGGAGTCACCCAGGGACGTCGTTCTTC
CDR3aa: CAWSHPGTSFF

d_gene: TRBD1
abundance: -
len: 15
j_gene: TRBJ1-2
v_gene: TRBV6-5
CDR3nt: TGTGCCAGCAGTTCCAACGGACAGGGCAACTATGGCTACACCTTC
CDR3aa: CASSSNGQGNYGYTF

d_gene: TRBD2
abundance: -
len: 15
j_gene: TRBJ2-3
v_gene: TRBV2
CDR3nt: TGTGCCAGCAGGAACGGGGGGGCCGGGGCAGATACGCAGTATTTT
CDR3aa: CASRNGGAGADTQYF

d_gene: -
abundance: once
len: 14
j_gene: TRBJ2-1
v_gene: TRBV30
CDR3nt: TGTGCCTGGAGTTGGGCAGGAGGATGGTATGAGCAGTTCTTC
CDR3aa: CAWSWAGGWYEQFF

d_gene: TRBD2
abundance: -
len: 15
j_gene: TRBJ2-1
v_gene: TRBV14
CDR3nt: TGTGCCAGCAGCCCAGGGACTATAGATTACAATGAGCAGTTCTTC
CDR3aa: CASSPGTIDYNEQFF

d_gene: -
abundance: once
len: 15
j_gene: TRBJ1-3
v_gene: TRBV3-1/TRBV3-2
CDR3nt: TGTGCCAGCAGCAAAAGGACAGAGCGCGGAAACACCATATATTTT
CDR3aa: CASSKRTERGNTIYF

d_gene: TRBD2
abundance: -
len: 14
j_gene: TRBJ2-1
v_gene: TRBV7-6
CDR3nt: TGTGCCAGCAGCCCGAGCGGGAGGCCGGATGAGCAGTTCTTC
CDR3aa: CASSPSGRPDEQFF

d_gene: -
abundance: -
len: 12
j_gene: TRBJ1-2
v_gene: TRBV5-1
CDR3nt: TGCGCCAGCAGCCGGGACATGGATGGCTACACCTTC
CDR3aa: CASSRDMDGYTF

d_gene: TRBD1
abundance: few
len: 17
j_gene: TRBJ1-6
v_gene: TRBV19
CDR3nt: TGTGCCAGTAGTACAGCTACCGGGACAGGGAGAAATTCACCCCTCCACTTT
CDR3aa: CASSTATGTGRNSPLHF

d_gene: -
abundance: few
len: 16
j_gene: TRBJ2-1
v_gene: TRBV6-6
CDR3nt: TGTGCCAGCAGTTACGACGCGGGTAGCCTGGGTGGTGAGCAGTTCTTC
CDR3aa: CASSYDAGSLGGEQFF

d_gene: TRBD1
abundance: once
len: 14
j_gene: TRBJ1-5
v_gene: TRBV7-8
CDR3nt: TGTGCCAGCAGCCCCAGACAGGGAAATCAGCCCCAGCATTTT
CDR3aa: CASSPRQGNQPQHF